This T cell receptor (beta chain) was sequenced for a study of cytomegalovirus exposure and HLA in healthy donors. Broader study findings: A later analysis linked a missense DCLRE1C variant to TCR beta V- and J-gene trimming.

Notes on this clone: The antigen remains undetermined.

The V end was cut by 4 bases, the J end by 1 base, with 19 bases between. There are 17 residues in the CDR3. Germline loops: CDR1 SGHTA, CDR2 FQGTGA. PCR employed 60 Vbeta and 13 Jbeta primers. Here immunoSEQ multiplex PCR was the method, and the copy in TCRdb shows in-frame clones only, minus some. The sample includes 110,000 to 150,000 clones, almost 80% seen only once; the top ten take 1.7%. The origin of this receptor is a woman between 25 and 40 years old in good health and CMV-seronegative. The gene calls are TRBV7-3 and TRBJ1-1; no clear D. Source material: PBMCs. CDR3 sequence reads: CASSSFTGWAGNTEAFF. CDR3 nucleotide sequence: TGTGCCAGCAGCTCGTTTACCGGGTGGGCGGGGAACACTGAAGCTTTCTTT.